Each of the 16 T cell receptor beta chains below was sequenced from the same sample in a study of shared clonotypes between healthy human individuals. Assay used: immunoSEQ multiplex PCR; TCRdb lists only in-frame clones, some missing. The data contain 2 million to 2.5 million clones, approximately 90% of them singletons. Sample: naive CD4+ T cells from PBMCs. The subset denotes: CD45RA+ positively selected. All receptors derive from a man aged 18 to 29 in good health. Some clones in this sample may be carry-over from other donors' samples.

This rearrangement joins TRBV7-8 to TRBJ2-3; either TRBD1 or TRBD2 may fit D (5 bases each). Germline V gene lookup returns CDR1 SGHVS and CDR2 FQNEAQ. The CDR3 is 15 residues long. V was pared by 4 bases and J by 2 bases, with 13 bases between. The CDR3 DNA reads TGTGCCAGCAGCTATCCGGGACGGAACACAGATACGCAGTATTTT. Translation gives CASSYPGRNTDTQYF.

As for this clone: This sample includes further DNA sequences coding for the same CDR3. The chain recombines TRBV5-1 with TRBJ2-3; no definite D call. With 0 bases removed from V and 2 bases from J, the gap between germline ends came to 7 bases. The germline gives CDR1 SGHRS, CDR2 YFSETQ. This CDR3 spans 14 amino acids. CDR3 nucleotide sequence: TGCGCCAGCAGCTTGGTGGGCCCCACAGATACGCAGTATTTT. Protein: CASSLVGPTDTQYF.

V gene TRBV6-6 combines with J gene TRBJ1-1; no definite D call. The CDR3 totals 13 residues. Trimming removed 0 bases from V and 3 bases from J, with 5 bases in between. Germline-derived CDR1 and CDR2 are MNHNY and SVGAGI (reference sequence). In nucleotides, the CDR3 is TGTGCCAGCAGTTACTCGACGCACACTGAAGCTTTCTTT. It specifies CASSYSTHTEAFF.

The chain employs TRBV7-6 and TRBJ2-7; tentatively, D is TRBD1 (6 bases). The CDR3 contains 16 residues. The germline gives CDR1 SGHVS, CDR2 FNYEAQ. V dropped 2 bases and J dropped 6 bases, with 20 bases sitting between them. This chain's CDR3 is CASSLTPRTDISEQYF. The CDR3, as DNA: TGTGCCAGCAGCTTAACCCCGCGGACAGACATATCCGAGCAGTACTTC.

The rearrangement links TRBV27 to TRBJ1-5, with TRBD1 matching over 8 bases. This CDR3 contains 18 residues. V gave up 3 bases and J gave up 4 bases; unmatched junction bases: 14. In germline, CDR1 is MNHEY, CDR2 SMNVEV (reference sequence). The CDR3 sequence is CASSFGPGQVISNQPQHF. In DNA, the CDR3 is TGTGCCAGCAGTTTCGGACCGGGACAGGTGATTTCTAATCAGCCCCAGCATTTT.

V usage is TRBV27 and J usage is TRBJ2-5; D gene ambiguous. The CDR3 spans 12 residues. Per the germline V gene, CDR1 is MNHEY and CDR2 is SMNVEV (reference sequence). V was pared by 6 bases and J by 1 base, with 6 bases between. Here the CDR3 DNA reads TGTGCCAGCAGCCACCTCCAAGAGACCCAGTACTTC. Its protein product is CASSHLQETQYF.

This sequence joins TRBV14 and TRBJ1-1, with D hard to call. Germline V lookup: CDR1 SGHDN, CDR2 FVKESK. The V end lost 1 base, the J end lost 1 base, and 7 bases lay between the germline ends. The CDR3 extends over 14 amino acids. The CDR3 nucleotides read TGTGCCAGCAGCCAAGTTGGCGGGAACACTGAAGCTTTCTTT. It is translated as CASSQVGGNTEAFF.

This rearrangement joins TRBV18 to TRBJ1-2; D is ambiguous. Trimming left V 1 base short and J 8 bases short, with 5 bases between. The CDR3 extends over 11 amino acids. CDR1 KGHSH and CDR2 LQKENI come from the germline V gene. CDR3 sequence (DNA): TGTGCCAGCTCACCACTCGGGGGCTACACCTTC. Translating gives CASSPLGGYTF.

The rearrangement links TRBV28 to TRBJ1-5; D might be TRBD1 (5 bases). CDR1 and CDR2 (germline): MDHEN, SYDVKM. V was cut by 6 bases and J by 3 bases, with 15 bases left in between. There are 15 residues in the CDR3. CDR3 in DNA: TGTGCCAGCAGAGAAGACAGCTCTATCAATCAGCCCCAGCATTTT. Encoded protein: CASREDSSINQPQHF. The entire variable domain, with the rest obtained from reference TRBV28 and TRBJ1-5, is as follows: DVKVTQSSRYLVKRTGEKVFLECVQDMDHENMFWYRQDPGLGLRLIYFSYDVKMKEKGDIPEGYSVSREKKERFSLILESASTNQTSMYLCASREDSSINQPQHFGDGTRLSIL.

The chain joins TRBV5-5 to TRBJ2-5, with 7 positions matching TRBD2. The length of the CDR3 is 16 residues. Losses at the gene ends were 0 bases for V and 2 bases for J; bases not matched to a gene: 7. CDR1 is SGHKS, CDR2 YYEKEE, per germline (reference sequence). This CDR3 reads CASSLGLAFSQETQYF. For the CDR3, the DNA is TGTGCCAGCAGCTTGGGACTAGCCTTTTCTCAAGAGACCCAGTACTTC.

A single count supports this clone. The chain links TRBV28 to TRBJ1-6; no reliable D call. Trimming pared 4 bases from V and 9 bases from J, leaving 7 bases between. The germline gives CDR1 MDHEN, CDR2 SYDVKM. This CDR3 has 12 residues. The CDR3 sequence: CASSSGGSPLHF. As DNA, the CDR3 is TGTGCCAGCAGTTCCGGCGGTTCACCCCTCCACTTT.

V and J are TRBV5-5 and TRBJ2-3; D may be TRBD2 (6 bases). The CDR3 runs to 16 residues. V lost 0 bases, J lost 3 bases, and 14 bases lay in between. Germline-derived CDR1 and CDR2 are SGHKS and YYEKEE (reference sequence). The CDR3 bases are TGTGCCAGCAGCTTGGCCCGGTCCCGGGGGACAGATACGCAGTATTTT. Its protein product is CASSLARSRGTDTQYF. The variable domain in full, completed from reference TRBV5-5 and TRBJ2-3, reads DAGVTQSPTHLIKTRGQQVTLRCSPISGHKSVSWYQQVLGQGPQFIFQYYEKEERGRGNFPDRFSARQFPNYSSELNVNALLLGDSALYLCASSLARSRGTDTQYFGPGTRLTVL.

This chain uses TRBV2 with TRBJ2-1; a weak D match, TRBD2 (6 bases). Deletions cut 4 bases from V and 0 bases from J, with 19 bases between. Germline assignment: CDR1 SNHLY and CDR2 FYNNEI. The CDR3 sequence is 18 residues long. CDR3 DNA sequence: TGTGCCAGCAGTGTGGGGGTGTTAGCGGTAAGCTCCTACAATGAGCAGTTCTTC. Its protein is CASSVGVLAVSSYNEQFF.

Of note for this clone: The sample holds other DNA sequences that translate to the same CDR3. The J gene is TRBJ2-5, the V gene TRBV19; D gene ambiguous. Germline CDR1 and CDR2: LNHDA and SQIVND (reference sequence). The CDR3 covers 11 residues. The V and J ends lost 4 bases and 5 bases respectively, with 5 bases between them. The DNA of the CDR3 is TGTGCCAGTAGTACTGGGGAGACCCAGTACTTC. Its protein product is CASSTGETQYF.

CDR3: CASSLTGQEFGAFF. DNA for the CDR3: TGTGCCAGCAGTTTAACAGGGCAGGAATTCGGAGCTTTCTTT. This sequence joins TRBV28 and TRBJ1-1, with D possibly being TRBD1 (6 bases). Trimming took 2 bases from V and 10 from J, leaving 17 bases between them. The CDR3 length is 14 residues. Looked up from germline, CDR1 is MDHEN and CDR2 is SYDVKM.

Comment on this clone: Other DNA sequences within the sample encode an identical CDR3. CDR3 DNA: TGTGCCAGCAGCTTAGTGGGGACAGGACAAGAGACCCAGTACTTC. It is translated as CASSLVGTGQETQYF. The gene calls are TRBV11-2 and TRBJ2-5; 8 bases agree with TRBD1. Germline V gene sequence: CDR1 SGHAT, CDR2 FQNNGV. CDR3 length: 15 residues. J was trimmed by 2 bases and V by 1 base; bases with no gene match: 3.